This T cell receptor beta chain came from a study of technical replicates of blood from several donors. Per the germline V gene, CDR1 is SEHNR and CDR2 is FQNEAQ (reference sequence). V was pared by 3 bases and J by 2 bases, with 11 bases between. The CDR3 has 14 amino acids. TCRdb's copy holds only in-frame clones and misses some; the assay was immunoSEQ multiplex PCR. The repertoire holds just over 75,000 clones, with 85% to 95% as singletons. Sequencing used T cells isolated from PBMCs. This receptor was taken from a human donor in good health. The chain has TRBV7-9 and TRBJ2-7, with TRBD1 as a possible D gene (6 bases). CDR3 bases: TGTGCCAGCAGCTTTCTGGACAGCCCCTACGAGCAGTACTTC. Translation gives CASSFLDSPYEQYF. Full variable domain (outside the CDR3, taken from reference TRBV7-9 and TRBJ2-7): DTGVSQNPRHKITKRGQNVTFRCDPISEHNRLYWYRQTLGQGPEFLTYFQNEAQLEKSRLLSDRFSAERPKGSFSTLEIQRTEQGDSAMYLCASSFLDSPYEQYFGPGTRLTVT.